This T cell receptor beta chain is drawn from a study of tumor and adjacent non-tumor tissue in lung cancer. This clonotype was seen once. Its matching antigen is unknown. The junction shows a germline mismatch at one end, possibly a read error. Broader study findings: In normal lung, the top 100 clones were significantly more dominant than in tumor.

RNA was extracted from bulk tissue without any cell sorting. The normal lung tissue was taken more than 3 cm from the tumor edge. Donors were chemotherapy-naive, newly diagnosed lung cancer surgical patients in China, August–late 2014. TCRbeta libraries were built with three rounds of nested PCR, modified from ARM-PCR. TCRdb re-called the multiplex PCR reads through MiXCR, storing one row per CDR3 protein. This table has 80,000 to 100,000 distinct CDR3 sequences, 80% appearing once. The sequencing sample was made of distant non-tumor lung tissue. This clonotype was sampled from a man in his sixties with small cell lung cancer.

DNA of the CDR3: TGTGCCAGCAGCCGGCCGGCAGTGAATGAGCAATTCTTC. Translated: CASSRPAVNEQFF. The chain is built from TRBV28 and TRBJ2-1; D is ambiguous. Per the germline V gene, CDR1 is MDHEN and CDR2 is SYDVKM. The CDR3 runs 13 residues.